A selection of T cell receptor beta chains follows, all from one sample in a study of beta chain features in type 1 diabetes. TCRdb's table, derived via immunoSEQ multiplex PCR, lists solely in-frame clones and lacks some. The sample includes 300,000 to 400,000 clones, roughly 12% of them seen just once. Sequences were obtained from naive CD4+ T cells from blood. Receptor source: a man aged 18 to 29 in good health. Both conserved end residues are part of each CDR3. The D gene is left open where the match is weak. Some rows mark clone size as missing; the rest say once, few, many or name a class of expanded clone.

few	.	TRBJ1-1	TRBV4-3	TGCGCCAGCAGCCAAGAAACCAGATTGAACACTGAAGCTTTCTTT	CASSQETRLNTEAFF
few	.	TRBJ1-2	TRBV7-8	TGTGCCAGCAGCTTAGTGAGGGAAGATGGCTACACCTTC	CASSLVREDGYTF
.	.	TRBJ1-5	TRBV11-1	TGTGCCAGCAGCTCAATGGCCGATCAGCCCCAGCATTTT	CASSSMADQPQHF
.	TRBD1	TRBJ2-4	TRBV28	TGTGCCAGGTTGGGACAGGGAATCCTAGCCAAAAACATTCAGTACTTC	CARLGQGILAKNIQYF
.	.	TRBJ1-3	TRBV30	TGTGCCTGGACGCTACTCACTGGAAACACCATATATTTT	CAWTLLTGNTIYF
.	.	TRBJ1-5	TRBV23-1	TGCGCCAGCAGTGATACAACCCATCGTCCGCCCCAGCATTTT	CASSDTTHRPPQHF
few	TRBD2	TRBJ2-1	TRBV11-1	TGTGCCAGCAGCCTCAGCGGGAGCTCCTACAATGAGCAGTTCTTC	CASSLSGSSYNEQFF
few	TRBD1	TRBJ2-1	TRBV30	TGTGCCTGGAGTACGCCCGGGACAGGGAGCGATGAGCAGTTCTTC	CAWSTPGTGSDEQFF
few	.	TRBJ1-1	TRBV28	TGTGCCAGCAGGTCCACAGGTTTCGCTGAAGCTTTCTTT	CASRSTGFAEAFF
.	.	TRBJ2-4	TRBV5-6	TGTGCCAGCAGCCGTTTAGGGGGACGAGCCAAAAACATTCAGTACTTC	CASSRLGGRAKNIQYF
few	.	TRBJ1-1	TRBV5-4	TGTGCCAGCAGAGCCGACACGTTGAACACTGAAGCTTTCTTT	CASRADTLNTEAFF
few	TRBD2	TRBJ2-3	TRBV7-2	TGTGCCAGCAGCCAAACCGGGACTAGCGCAGATACGCAGTATTTT	CASSQTGTSADTQYF